This passage covers 24 T cell receptor beta chains from one sample sequenced in a study of CD8 T cells in Susac syndrome. It was with random hexamers that 0.5 to 1 ug RNA was reverse transcribed. TCRdb reprocessed the immunoSEQ multiplex PCR reads via MiXCR and lists one record per CDR3 protein. The sample includes about 190,000 distinct CDR3 sequences, 90% to 96% of them seen just once. Sequencing was done on a sample of CD4+ T cells from PBMCs. Every receptor here comes from a human donor with Susac syndrome.

The genes are TRBV7-2 and TRBJ1-1; unclear D gene. CDR1 is SGHTA and CDR2 is FQGNSA in the germline V gene. The CDR3 length is 10 residues. V was clipped by 4 bases and J by 11 bases, with 8 bases between them. The CDR3 DNA reads TGTGCCAGCAGCTCGGGGTACGCTTTCTTT. Translated: CASSSGYAFF.

V usage is TRBV15 and J usage is TRBJ2-2; no clear D. V was shortened by 0 bases and J by 6 bases, with 11 bases between the two germline ends. This CDR3 contains 15 residues. In germline, CDR1 is LNHNV, CDR2 YYDKDF (reference sequence). Here the CDR3 reads CATSREATVAGELFF. DNA for the CDR3: TGTGCCACCAGCAGAGAAGCTACGGTCGCCGGGGAGCTGTTTTTT. Together with reference TRBV15 and TRBJ2-2, the CDR3 gives the full variable domain: DAMVIQNPRYQVTQFGKPVTLSCSQTLNHNVMYWYQQKSSQAPKLLFHYYDKDFNNEADTPDNFQSRRPNTSFCFLDIRSPGLGDTAMYLCATSREATVAGELFFGEGSRLTVL.

The rearrangement uses TRBV10-3 and TRBJ2-7, with D possibly TRBD2 on 6 matching bases. The CDR3 length is 15 residues. The V gene's germline CDR1 is ENHRY and CDR2 SYGVKD. V was trimmed by 0 bases and J by 2 bases, leaving 11 bases between them. CDR3 protein: CAISESEGSPYEQYF. The CDR3 DNA is TGTGCCATCAGTGAGTCGGAGGGGTCTCCCTACGAGCAGTACTTC.

The chain joins TRBV2 to TRBJ1-4, with D unresolved. V lost 4 bases and J 4 bases, leaving 7 bases between the germline ends. The germline V gene has CDR1 SNHLY and CDR2 FYNNEI. The length of the CDR3 is 13 residues. This chain's CDR3 is CASSVDRNEKLFF. The CDR3 nucleotides read TGTGCCAGCAGTGTTGACCGTAATGAAAAACTGTTTTTT.

V usage is TRBV5-1 and J usage is TRBJ2-1; 8 positions agree with TRBD1. CDR3 size: 15 residues. Germline CDR1 and CDR2: SGHRS and YFSETQ. V gave up 4 bases and J gave up 6 bases; unmatched junction bases: 9. CDR3 residues: CASSRGQVGGNEQFF. The CDR3 DNA follows: TGCGCCAGCAGCCGGGGACAGGTCGGGGGCAATGAGCAGTTCTTC.

The V gene is TRBV7-8, the J gene TRBJ2-7; possibly TRBD2 for D (6 bases). Between the trimmed V and J ends, which lost 5 bases and 0 bases, there was a span of 17 bases. The CDR3 spans 16 residues. CDR1 is SGHVS, CDR2 FQNEAQ, per germline. The CDR3 nucleotides read TGTGCCAGCAGCGACCTCCGGGACTTTAGCTCCTACGAGCAGTACTTC. Its protein product is CASSDLRDFSSYEQYF.

CDR3 amino acids: CAISEGDSSNQPQHF. CDR3 nucleotide sequence: TGTGCCATCAGTGAGGGGGATTCAAGCAATCAGCCCCAGCATTTT. The chain joins TRBV10-3 to TRBJ1-5; D not resolved. The germline V and J ends were trimmed by 2 bases and 1 base, with 9 bases remaining between them. Germline V CDR1 and CDR2: ENHRY, SYGVKD. This CDR3 has 15 amino acids.

The rearrangement uses TRBV12-3 or TRBV12-4 and TRBJ2-1; the match to TRBD2 covers 7 bases. This CDR3 contains 12 residues. V shed 5 bases, J shed 14 bases, and the junction held 9 bases outside the gene matches. CDR3 sequence reads: CASSTSSGREFF. DNA of the CDR3: TGTGCCAGCAGTACTTCTAGCGGAAGGGAGTTCTTC.

The chain has TRBV7-9 and TRBJ2-5; 15 bases are a match to TRBD2. Losses at the gene ends were 7 bases for V and 5 bases for J; bases not matched to a gene: 11. The CDR3 covers 17 residues. Per the germline V gene, CDR1 is SEHNR and CDR2 is FQNEAQ (reference sequence). CDR3 sequence: CASNAGLAGGYPETQYF. The CDR3 DNA follows: TGTGCCAGCAACGCGGGACTAGCGGGGGGCTACCCGGAGACCCAGTACTTC.

The CDR3 DNA reads TGTGCCACCAGCAGAGATATTGCCAGTAACGAGCAGTACTTC. Translation: CATSRDIASNEQYF. This chain uses TRBV15 with TRBJ2-7; no definite D call. The length of the CDR3 is 14 residues. Germline CDR1 reads LNHNV; CDR2 reads YYDKDF (reference sequence). V lost 0 bases to trimming and J lost 5 bases, with 11 bases between them.

The chain employs TRBV12-3 or TRBV12-4 and TRBJ2-5, with 7 bases that match TRBD2. The CDR3 length is 13 residues. V gave up 8 bases and J gave up 4 bases; unmatched junction bases: 7. CDR3 bases: TGTGCCAGCCTCATCGGGGGGTTAGAGACCCAGTACTTC. It translates to CASLIGGLETQYF.

The CDR3 is CASRLQGAGGTEAFF. CDR3 bases: TGTGCCAGTAGGCTACAGGGGGCGGGGGGCACTGAAGCTTTCTTT. The genes are TRBV19 and TRBJ1-1; 9 nucleotides agree with TRBD1. Germline assignment: CDR1 LNHDA and CDR2 SQIVND (reference sequence). V was pared by 6 bases and J by 4 bases, with 9 bases of the junction left unmatched. This CDR3 is 15 amino acids long.

CDR3 amino acids: CAISESGGIQPQHF. CDR3 coding DNA: TGTGCCATCAGTGAGTCGGGTGGGATCCAGCCCCAGCATTTT. The chain recombines TRBV10-3 with TRBJ1-5; D gene ambiguous. Trimming took off 0 bases at V and 7 bases at J, with 10 bases between the two ends. The CDR3 is made up of 14 amino acids. Germline V gene sequence: CDR1 ENHRY, CDR2 SYGVKD.

The J gene is TRBJ2-5, the V gene TRBV3-1, with D perhaps TRBD2 (5 bases). V lost 0 bases and J lost 7, with 9 bases in between. CDR1 and CDR2 (germline): LGHDT, YNNKEL (reference sequence). The CDR3 consists of 13 residues. CDR3 DNA: TGTGCCAGCAGCCAAGAGTCTCGGGGGACCCAGTACTTC. This gives the protein CASSQESRGTQYF.

This chain joins TRBV4-3 and TRBJ2-7; 8 bases are a match to TRBD1. Germline loops: CDR1 LGHNA, CDR2 YSLEER. The CDR3 runs 13 residues. The V gene end was trimmed by 1 base and the J gene end by 5 bases; junction bases not matched to a gene: 1. In DNA, the CDR3 is TGCGCCAGCAGCCAAGCGACAGGGGACGAGCAGTACTTC. As protein: CASSQATGDEQYF.

This chain uses TRBV4-1 with TRBJ2-7; tentative D call: TRBD2 (6 bases). Trimming pared 2 bases from V and 2 bases from J, leaving 19 bases between. Germline V gives CDR1 MGHRA, CDR2 YSYEKL. The CDR3 consists of 17 residues. CDR3 protein: CASSQLLAGSTPYEQYF. The CDR3 DNA follows: TGCGCCAGCAGCCAACTACTAGCCGGGAGCACACCCTACGAGCAGTACTTC.

This clonotype was found once. This rearrangement joins TRBV20-1 to TRBJ1-3; D is possibly TRBD1 (5 bases). With 5 bases removed from V and 0 bases from J, the gap between germline ends came to 17 bases. The CDR3 spans 16 residues. The germline V gene has CDR1 DFQATT and CDR2 SNEGSKA (reference sequence). CDR3 DNA sequence: TGCAGTGCTTCGCCAGGAGGGGTCTTCTCTGGAAACACCATATATTTT. Residues: CSASPGGVFSGNTIYF.

The chain combines TRBV7-2 with TRBJ1-1; no firm D call. Per the germline V gene, CDR1 is SGHTA and CDR2 is FQGNSA. The CDR3 runs 12 residues. V was clipped by 4 bases and J by 11 bases, with 14 bases between them. CDR3 DNA: TGTGCCAGCAGCTCAGGACCGGCCGGGGCTTTCTTT. Its protein is CASSSGPAGAFF.

The rearrangement links TRBV27 to TRBJ1-2, with TRBD1 identical over 7 bases. V gave up 6 bases and J gave up 2 bases; unmatched junction bases: 6. CDR3 length: 14 amino acids. The V gene's germline CDR1 is MNHEY and CDR2 SMNVEV (reference sequence). The DNA for the CDR3 is TGTGCCAGCAGCCGCATGACAGGGAACTATGGCTACACCTTC. As protein: CASSRMTGNYGYTF.

The chain carries TRBV12-3 or TRBV12-4 and TRBJ2-7, with 7 positions matching TRBD2. The CDR3 consists of 15 residues. Trimming at V came to 6 bases and at J to 0 bases, leaving 8 bases not matched to a gene. The DNA of the CDR3 is TGTGCCAGCAGATACCAAGCGGGGCTCTCCTACGAGCAGTACTTC. Translating it yields CASRYQAGLSYEQYF.

The V call is TRBV11-2, the J call TRBJ1-6; D ambiguous. This CDR3 is 13 amino acids long. Germline loops: CDR1 SGHAT, CDR2 FQNNGV. With 1 base removed from V and 8 bases from J, the gap between germline ends came to 6 bases. The DNA of the CDR3 is TGTGCCAGCAGCTTAGTCGGTGATTCACCCCTCCACTTT. This translates into CASSLVGDSPLHF. The whole variable domain, filled in from reference TRBV11-2 and TRBJ1-6, reads EAGVAQSPRYKIIEKRQSVAFWCNPISGHATLYWYQQILGQGPKLLIQFQNNGVVDDSQLPKDRFSAERLKGVDSTLKIQPAKLEDSAVYLCASSLVGDSPLHFGNGTRLTVT.

The genes are TRBV11-2 and TRBJ2-7; a weak D match, TRBD2 (6 bases). Germline values: CDR1 SGHAT, CDR2 FQNNGV. V lost 2 bases and J lost 4, with 18 bases in between. CDR3 length: 16 amino acids. CDR3 amino acids: CASSLLSGGSGYEQYF. CDR3 DNA: TGTGCCAGCAGCTTACTCAGTGGAGGGTCCGGGTACGAGCAGTACTTC.

This chain links TRBV12-3 or TRBV12-4 with TRBJ1-1; D ambiguous. Trimming stripped 7 bases from V and 1 base from J, with 13 bases between. The CDR3 length is 14 residues. The CDR3: CASTLRAPNTEAFF. CDR3 in DNA: TGTGCCAGCACCCTCCGGGCCCCGAACACTGAAGCTTTCTTT.

For the CDR3, the DNA is TGCGCCAGCAGCTCCCCATGGACGGATTACGAGCAGTACTTC. Translating it yields CASSSPWTDYEQYF. This chain links TRBV5-1 with TRBJ2-7, with D unclear. V lost 3 bases to trimming and J lost 4 bases, with 14 bases between them. Germline V gene lookup returns CDR1 SGHRS and CDR2 YFSETQ. The CDR3 is 14 residues long.